The subject of this entry is one TCR beta chain. Only a few counts were recorded for this clone. No antigen is known for it. At one end the junction does not follow the germline gene, possibly because of a read error. This entry is derived from a study of cytomegalovirus exposure and HLA in healthy donors (dated by TCRdb to the late 2010s). Describing the broader study: An earlier analysis of several hundred of the donors reported about 250 Gb of sequence data and 120 million or so unique TCR beta sequences from some 180 million T cells. An early release that covered 640 HLA-typed donors contained approximately 300 gigabases of sequencing data and 75 million to 100 million unique TCR sequences. Of the roughly 410 genotyped donors, approximately 80% were placed in the genetic ancestry cluster associated with self-reported Caucasian donors. The study aimed to test whether cataloging public T cell receptors could reveal signatures of past pathogen exposure. Using immunosequencing, the study profiled T cell repertoires from 640 or so subjects and related those repertoires to cytomegalovirus serostatus. A separate validation cohort of over a hundred different subjects was used in addition to the roughly 620-subject first cohort. To predict cytomegalovirus infection status, the study brought together high-throughput TCR immunosequencing, statistical association of individual TCRs with disease status, and machine learning. In a later analysis, previously published TCR beta repertoires from roughly 710 donors were re-analyzed and high-resolution HLA genotyping was added so that TCR occurrence patterns could be studied. In the later analysis, no new phenotypic data were used to find candidate immune exposures; instead, reliance was placed on TCR beta sequences and their occurrence across donors. An earlier analysis of about 620 of the donors applied high-throughput TCR beta sequencing to assess whether each TCR beta V gene segment acted as functional or pseudogenic. Donor age, sex, ethnicity and CMV serostatus were compiled alongside the repertoire data. Genome-wide SNP genotypes for about three fifths of the roughly 670 donors were used in a later genetic analysis, which treated that subset as a discovery cohort. Every discovery cohort repertoire had been produced on one sequencing platform. Class I and class II HLA loci were covered by the typing at four-digit resolution. The number of typed donors differed by locus: roughly 629-640 for A, B, C, DRB1 and DQB1; 500 to 550 for DQA1; 606 for DPA1; and roughly 450 for DPB1. Because of strong linkage in the cohort, 4 to 6 DR-DQ haplotypes were treated as single units for association and clustering. Across 398 genotyped donors of the cohort, an average of about 200,000 unique TCR beta nucleotide sequences per donor were sequenced, and about a sixth of those sequences were non-productive.

Libraries were prepared through the immunoSEQ multiplex PCR assay. For the multiplex PCR, a mixture combining 60 forward primers for TCR Vbeta segments and 13 reverse primers for TCR Jbeta segments was used. A multiplex PCR assay on genomic DNA amplified the CDR3 region of rearranged TCR beta genes. The amplified TCR beta libraries were sequenced on the Illumina HiSeq System as 87-base-pair reads. As for the authors' bioinformatics: A later analysis counted some 80 million unique TCR beta chains across the 550 to 700 repertoires, and 9 million to 14 million of these chains were shared by at least two donors. A nearest-neighbor algorithm error-corrected the raw reads and collapsed the reads into unique sequences, merging closely related sequences to remove PCR and sequencing errors. Alignment of CDR3 sequences to IMGT reference sequences was used to assign V, D and J gene segments. For a sequence to be retained, a match of at least six nucleotides was required to both a V gene segment and a J gene segment. Rearrangements were classified as productive when the CDR3 lacked stop codons and remained in frame with V and J, and all other rearrangements were classified as non-productive. Following IMGT convention, CDR3 was defined as the stretch from the second conserved V-encoded cysteine to the conserved J-encoded phenylalanine. The earlier analysis of more than 450 of the donors excluded sequences that lacked an unambiguous match to a single V gene segment. An earlier analysis of a few hundred of the donors classified V segments as functional when productive rearrangements were above 56.7% and as segregating when the standard deviation between donors was above 5%. A statistical classification framework was developed to diagnose cytomegalovirus status using the catalog of TCR beta chain sequences. In a later analysis, V and J genes were assigned by comparing TCR nucleotide sequences against IMGT/GENE-DB human TR gene sequences. In a later analysis, CDR3 sequences and most-parsimonious VDJ recombination scenarios were assigned using the TCRdist pipeline. In a later analysis, every TCR beta chain was defined by the combination of its CDR3 amino acid sequence and its V-gene family, and reads without a unique V-gene family were dropped. In a later analysis, approximately 640 highly shared, low-generation-probability nucleotide sequences were removed to address suspected cross-contamination and a sequencing artifact. A later analysis calculated a clonal expansion index for each public chain from normalized within-repertoire ranks of inferred template counts. A later analysis computed generation probabilities with a VDJ recombination model fitted to out-of-frame rearrangements, and checked the results against IGoR. In a later analysis, hypergeometric tests were used to score TCR-TCR, TCR-HLA and TCR-CMV co-occurrence, with a repertoire-size bias correction applied to TCR pairs. In a later analysis, false discovery rates were estimated by permuting HLA or CMV assignments 20 times. In a later analysis, co-occurring TCRs were grouped with DBSCAN, and TCRdist sequence similarity was added when clustering was performed within HLA-allele-positive subsets. For co-occurrence clustering, repertoires with fewer than 30,000 or more than 120,000 public chains were excluded, along with five repertoires with anomalous nucleotide sharing. The immuneACCESS repertoire file appears here via TCRdb, limited to in-frame rearrangements. These files lack a portion of the clones; in checked studies, under half of the deficit traces to unresolved V genes, and the cause of the others is not known. V and J calls and clone size are those listed in that table; D and trimming were worked out from the DNA. The sample profile shows 100,000 to 150,000 clones; approximately 80% of them were found once. The ten largest make up roughly 12% of the sample.

From the cysteine up to the phenylalanine, the CDR3 has a length of 13 residues. The entry retains the CDR3 DNA only, 39 bases that are in frame from base 1. Based on the germline V gene (reference sequence), the CDR1 and CDR2 sequences are SEHNR and FQNEAQ. In total, 630 or so healthy bone marrow donors made up the cohort. At the time of sampling, every cohort member was nominally healthy, though immune exposures that went unrecorded were likely present. The donor was CMV seropositive and belonged to the group of over 250 seropositive cohort members. A peripheral blood sample was provided by each donor, and peripheral blood mononuclear cells were used for TCR beta sequencing. The Qiagen DNeasy Blood Extraction Kit was used to extract genomic DNA from the blood cell samples. Overall results and qualifications from the work: Several of the top co-occurrence clusters appeared to be linked to parvovirus B19, influenza, CMV and Epstein-Barr virus, according to a later analysis. In a later genetic analysis, fewer N-insertions in productive TCRs were reported among donors in an Asian-associated ancestry cluster than the roughly 640-donor mean. Because HLA typing was unavailable for some donors at each locus, only the typed subset was used in association tests. In the study, approximately 150 TCR beta chains were listed as associated with cytomegalovirus. When HLA alleles, especially DR and DQ, strongly co-occurred, attributing TCR associations to individual alleles was difficult. While some public TCRs were present in many individuals, most TCR sequences turned up only very rarely across donors. A further reported finding was that TCR beta sequences accurately predicted the HLA-A and HLA-B alleles for most subjects in the first cohort. Because counts were too low, roughly 17 rarely observed V segments, including chromosome 9 orphons, were left out of the earlier analysis of several hundred of the donors. In a later genetic analysis, a missense DCLRE1C variant was associated with V-gene and J-gene trimming of TCR beta chains, and the association was replicated in an independent cohort. In a later analysis, TCR association rates were found to vary across HLA loci, with the most associated TCRs seen for DRB1 alleles and the fewest for HLA-C alleles. Most CMV-associated TCR beta chains appeared to be HLA-restricted in a later analysis, and the HLA associations seemed to be driven largely by CMV exposure. Immune exposure information for the cohort was limited to CMV serostatus. The cohort was sequenced for TCR beta chains only, and without alpha or paired-chain data the features that could be detected were limited. In both the original and validation cohorts, the classifier was reported to diagnose cytomegalovirus status with high specificity and sensitivity. In a later analysis, 16,951 TCR beta sequences were associated with specific HLA alleles at a false discovery rate of 0.05. The presence/absence analyses assumed that sequencing depth was roughly uniform across donors, and that assumption may not be true. Linkage disequilibrium might explain the correlated functional status among segregating V segments, but an unknown experimental factor could not be excluded. Compared with equally common non-associated chains, HLA-associated TCR beta chains in a later analysis were more clonally expanded and had lower generation probabilities. In an earlier analysis of some 550 of the donors, most TCR beta V segments were observed in productive rearrangements about 87% or about 30% of the time, broadly matching IMGT annotations. The sequencing pipeline was judged likely to have produced a cluster of highly shared sequence variants as a technical artifact. In vitro tests confirmed that a few of the cytomegalovirus-associated TCR beta chains recognize cytomegalovirus antigens. Some IMGT-functional V segments, including TRBV6-2 and TRBV6-3, could not be told apart with the 87-base-pair reads, so those segments were excluded. According to the authors, the approach could potentially be generalized to other disease states and immunological phenotypes.

Sequences were obtained from PBMCs. The clonotype comes from a woman aged 40 to 55 in good health and CMV-seropositive. Recombination connected TRBV7-9 to TRBJ2-7; no D gene can be assigned with confidence. The bases read TGTTCCAGCAGCTTATCCAGCGACTACGAGCAGTACTTC. The encoded protein is CSSSLSSDYEQYF.